What follows are 8 T cell receptor beta chains derived from one specimen sequenced in a study of read filtering for tumor transcriptome and immune sequencing. This library used roughly 400 ng RNA and molecular barcoded adaptors spanning alpha/delta and beta/gamma chains. TCRdb re-derived calls from the reads in MiXCR, one entry per CDR3 protein. The data hold 30,000 to 40,000 distinct CDR3 sequences, with about 14% observed a single time. Sequencing was performed on a population of CD138-negative cells sorted from bone marrow. These TCRs come from a donor at least 40 years old with multiple myeloma.

Remarks on this clonotype: A far larger clone is a single base away, which makes a read error likely. This chain connects TRBV20-1 to TRBJ1-6; D perhaps matches TRBD1 (5 bases). The J call may be faulty, since TRBJ1-1 better matches the DNA end. The CDR3 is made up of 11 amino acids. CDR1 is DFQATT, CDR2 SNEGSKA, per germline (reference sequence). This CDR3 is CSASSGNKAFF. CDR3 in DNA: TGCAGTGCTAGTTCAGGGAACAAAGCTTTCTTT.

Comment on this clonotype: A much larger clone lies a single base off, so this may be a read error. CDR3 sequence reads: CASSISGSNIGELFF. The CDR3 DNA follows: TGTGCCAGCAGCATCAGCGGGAGCAACATCGGGGAGCTGTTTTTT. The V call is TRBV9, the J call TRBJ2-2; 8 nucleotides match TRBD2. The CDR3 is made up of 15 amino acids. Germline V lookup: CDR1 SGDLS, CDR2 YYNGEE.

This clonotype has a count of ten or more. The rearrangement uses TRBV5-1 and TRBJ2-7, with a weak D call TRBD1 (7 bases). The germline V and J ends were trimmed by 1 base and 7 bases, with 21 bases remaining between them. Germline loops: CDR1 SGHRS, CDR2 YFSETQ. CDR3 length: 16 residues. Written as DNA, the CDR3 is TGCGCCAGCAGCTTGCGTCGACAGGGAGGTTCTGGGGAGCAGTACTTC. Amino acids: CASSLRRQGGSGEQYF.

This clonotype has at least ten counts. The chain is built from TRBV7-3 and TRBJ2-3, with D unclear. This CDR3 contains 13 residues. The germline V gene encodes CDR1 SGHTA and CDR2 FQGTGA. V dropped 2 bases and J dropped 6 bases, with 9 bases sitting between them. DNA for the CDR3: TGTGCCAGCAGCTTATCCCCGTCGGATACGCAGTATTTT. Translating it yields CASSLSPSDTQYF.

This clonotype was picked up many times. V is TRBV5-4 and J is TRBJ1-1; D is undetermined. The CDR3 is 13 residues long. Germline V lookup: CDR1 SGHNT, CDR2 YYREEE (reference sequence). V lost 0 bases and J 5 bases, leaving 8 bases between the germline ends. The CDR3 sequence: CASSLGGMTEAFF. The CDR3, as DNA: TGTGCCAGCAGCTTGGGAGGGATGACTGAAGCTTTCTTT. The full variable domain, with the rest looked up from reference TRBV5-4 and TRBJ1-1, is ETGVTQSPTHLIKTRGQQVTLRCSSQSGHNTVSWYQQALGQGPQFIFQYYREEENGRGNFPPRFSGLQFPNYSSELNVNALELDDSALYLCASSLGGMTEAFFGQGTRLTVV.

This clonotype was counted many times. The rearrangement joins TRBV5-1 to TRBJ1-1; D not certain. V was trimmed by 2 bases and J by 3 bases, leaving 8 bases between them. Germline CDR1 SGHRS, CDR2 YFSETQ. The CDR3 consists of 13 residues. CDR3 region: CASSLGVYTEAFF. CDR3 DNA: TGCGCCAGCAGCTTAGGAGTGTACACTGAAGCTTTCTTT.

At least ten counts were recorded for this clonotype. The rearrangement links TRBV12-3 or TRBV12-4 to TRBJ1-5, with D tentatively TRBD1 (5 bases). With 2 bases removed from V and 1 base from J, the gap between germline ends came to 6 bases. There are 14 residues in the CDR3. In DNA form, the CDR3 reads TGTGCCAGCAGTTTAACAGGAAGCAATCAGCCCCAGCATTTT. This encodes CASSLTGSNQPQHF.

In this sample, this clonotype turned up a few times. The rearrangement joins TRBV20-1 to TRBJ1-1; no firm D call. The CDR3 totals 14 residues. Germline values: CDR1 DFQATT, CDR2 SNEGSKA (reference sequence). V was clipped by 5 bases and J by 6 bases, with 19 bases between them. In DNA, the CDR3 is TGCAGTGCTTCCGGGAGAGAGGGTAGCCCTGAAGCTTTCTTT. This codes for CSASGREGSPEAFF.